This TCR beta chain originates from a study of T cells in Graves' hyperthyroidism and ophthalmopathy. General study points: Most clonotypes expanded in the thyroid (above 0.001) were also present in blood.

This clonotype has only one observation. Its antigen remains unidentified. These patients, aged 18 to 65, had recently diagnosed hyperthyroidism lasting under 2 months. Fresh peripheral blood, under 13 ml, was the source of the PBMCs. Germline values: CDR1 DFQATT, CDR2 SNEGSKA (reference sequence). V was clipped by 0 bases and J by 2 bases, with 15 bases between them. The CDR3 contains 16 residues. RNA transcripts yielded amplified TCR beta CDR3 regions. First-round RT-PCR targeting the TCR CDR3 was performed with the HTBI primer set. Via MiXCR, TCRdb re-called the multiplex PCR reads, giving one row per CDR3 protein. Of about 740,000 distinct CDR3 sequences listed, 14% are singletons.

Sequencing was performed on blood. The source is a woman under 30 with Graves' hyperthyroidism. The chain is built from TRBV20-1 and TRBJ2-3; perhaps TRBD2 as D (5 bases). The CDR3 region has the DNA TGCAGTGCTAGAGATCCAACGCGGGTGGTCACAGATACGCAGTATTTT. Its translation is CSARDPTRVVTDTQYF.